These 24 T cell receptor beta chains originate from one sample sequenced in a study of T cell repertoires in cytomegalovirus infection. TCRdb re-called the reads through MiXCR, storing one row per CDR3 protein. The sample shows 400,000 or so distinct CDR3 sequences, roughly 20% of them seen only once. Material: PBMCs. Receptor source: a human donor in good health (CMV status not recorded). Some clones in this sample may be carry-over from other donors' samples.

This clonotype was detected a few times. The chain couples TRBV10-3 to TRBJ2-7; perhaps TRBD1 as D (6 bases). Germline V gene data show CDR1 as ENHRY and CDR2 as SYGVKD. Trimming took off 7 bases at V and 5 bases at J, with 12 bases between the two ends. The CDR3 covers 12 residues. The chain's CDR3 is CAIKDNRDEQYF. CDR3 bases: TGTGCCATCAAGGATAACAGGGACGAGCAGTACTTC.

This clonotype showed up just a few times. This chain joins TRBV18 and TRBJ2-7; 8 bases map to TRBD1. Germline values: CDR1 KGHSH, CDR2 LQKENI. V trimming: 5 bases; J trimming: 7 bases; junction bases outside the gene matches: 4. CDR3 length: 12 residues. For the CDR3, the DNA is TGTGCCAGCTCAACGACAGGGGAGGAGCAGTACTTC. This encodes CASSTTGEEQYF.

The V call is TRBV7-8, the J call TRBJ2-1; perhaps TRBD2 as D (6 bases). The length of the CDR3 is 13 residues. Germline-derived CDR1 and CDR2 are SGHVS and FQNEAQ. Trimming shortened V by 6 bases and J by 7 bases, and 13 bases separated the two germline ends. The CDR3 DNA follows: TGTGCCAGCAGTGACGGGACTTTTAATGAGCAGTTCTTC. Encoded protein: CASSDGTFNEQFF.

This clonotype was picked up many times. The chain carries TRBV27 and TRBJ1-5; the D is unclear. Trimming pared 3 bases from V and 6 bases from J, leaving 12 bases between. This CDR3 comprises 14 residues. Looked up from germline, CDR1 is MNHEY and CDR2 is SMNVEV (reference sequence). The CDR3: CASSLGGVGQPQHF. Here the CDR3 DNA reads TGTGCCAGCAGTTTGGGAGGAGTTGGTCAGCCCCAGCATTTT.

The V call is TRBV10-3, the J call TRBJ1-2; D remains unclear. This CDR3 is built from 15 residues. V dropped 2 bases and J dropped 2 bases, with 12 bases sitting between them. Germline CDR1 ENHRY, CDR2 SYGVKD. For the CDR3, the DNA is TGTGCCATCAGTGAGCCAGAAGATGGGAACTATGGCTACACCTTC. It is translated as CAISEPEDGNYGYTF.

Regarding this clonotype: An end of the junction differs from the germline gene, which may be a read error. The V and J genes are TRBV19 and TRBJ1-5; 9 bases align to TRBD1. This CDR3 spans 15 amino acids. In germline, CDR1 is LNHDA, CDR2 SQIVND (reference sequence). This CDR3 is CASRKQGANRQPQHF. For the CDR3, the DNA is TGTGCCAGTAGGAAACAGGGGGCTAATCGTCAGCCCCAGCATTTC.

The chain couples TRBV6-5 to TRBJ1-3, with D uncertain. Between the trimmed V and J ends, which lost 6 bases and 7 bases, there was a span of 13 bases. CDR1 and CDR2 from the germline V gene are MNHEY and SVGAGI. This CDR3 spans 13 amino acids. The CDR3 loop is CASSLIPTNTIYF. CDR3 DNA sequence: TGTGCCAGCAGCCTCATCCCGACGAACACCATATATTTT.

The sample holds a few counts of this clonotype. The chain is built from TRBV7-9 and TRBJ2-3; D is undetermined. Germline V gene data show CDR1 as SEHNR and CDR2 as FQNEAQ (reference sequence). Trimming left V 8 bases short and J 0 bases short, with 12 bases between. The CDR3 has 14 residues. DNA for the CDR3: TGTGCCAGCCGCGCCGGCAGGAGCACAGATACGCAGTATTTT. This translates into CASRAGRSTDTQYF.

This clonotype has a handful of counts. The chain employs TRBV18 and TRBJ1-2, with 9 bases aligning to TRBD1. Looked up from germline, CDR1 is KGHSH and CDR2 is LQKENI. The CDR3 is 13 amino acids. J lost 6 bases, V lost 3 bases, and 2 bases had no gene match. The CDR3 DNA reads as TGTGCCAGCTCACCCGGGACAGGGAATGGCTACACCTTC. Amino acids: CASSPGTGNGYTF.

This clonotype was detected many times. The rearrangement uses TRBV7-2 and TRBJ1-4, with unresolved D. This CDR3 region has 14 residues. Germline CDR1 and CDR2: SGHTA and FQGNSA. Trimming took off 5 bases at V and 8 bases at J, with 15 bases between the two ends. CDR3 sequence reads: CASSPDSTAEKLFF. The CDR3 DNA reads TGTGCCAGCAGCCCGGACTCTACGGCGGAAAAACTGTTTTTT. The full variable domain, in which reference TRBV7-2 and TRBJ1-4 provide the parts outside the CDR3, is GAGVSQSPSNKVTEKGKDVELRCDPISGHTALYWYRQSLGQGLEFLIYFQGNSAPDKSGLPSDRFSAERTGGSVSTLTIQRTQQEDSAVYLCASSPDSTAEKLFFGSGTQLSVL.

In its sample, this clonotype was seen a few times. The V gene is TRBV7-2, the J gene TRBJ1-2; 7 nucleotides align to TRBD1. Trimming removed 3 bases from V and 3 bases from J; junction bases left unmatched: 4. The germline V gene encodes CDR1 SGHTA and CDR2 FQGNSA. The CDR3 spans 14 residues. The CDR3 bases are TGTGCCAGCAGCTTGCCGGGACAGCACTATGGCTACACCTTC. It is translated as CASSLPGQHYGYTF.

The rearrangement uses TRBV11-2 and TRBJ1-6; 8 bases match TRBD1. The CDR3 loop spans 17 amino acids. Germline V gene sequence: CDR1 SGHAT, CDR2 FQNNGV. With V trimmed by 3 bases and J by 2 bases, 6 bases remained unmatched. The CDR3 is CASSFLPGGTYNSPLHF. The CDR3 DNA reads as TGTGCCAGCAGCTTTCTGCCAGGGGGCACCTATAATTCACCCCTCCACTTT.

This chain uses TRBV12-3 or TRBV12-4 with TRBJ1-5, with unresolved D. The V and J ends lost 1 base and 3 bases respectively, with 7 bases between them. The CDR3 contains 14 residues. The CDR3 protein is CASSLGWNNQPQHF. Written as DNA, the CDR3 is TGTGCCAGCAGTTTAGGTTGGAACAATCAGCCCCAGCATTTT.

This sequence joins TRBV5-1 and TRBJ1-1; D remains ambiguous. The V gene lost 7 bases and the J gene lost 2 bases, with 18 bases spanning the gap. CDR3 length: 15 residues. Germline values: CDR1 SGHRS, CDR2 YFSETQ. CDR3 bases: TGCGCCAGCGGTGCTTTGGGCAGTACCAACACTGAAGCTTTCTTT. This gives the protein CASGALGSTNTEAFF.

This clonotype has at least ten counts. The J gene is TRBJ2-3, the V gene TRBV7-6; D is uncertain. CDR1 and CDR2 from the germline V gene are SGHVS and FNYEAQ. V was shortened by 5 bases and J by 5 bases, with 8 bases between the two germline ends. The length of the CDR3 is 12 residues. The CDR3 reads CASSVKGDTQYF. CDR3 DNA: TGTGCCAGCAGCGTCAAGGGAGATACGCAGTATTTT.

This clonotype occurred a few times. The chain carries TRBV20-1 and TRBJ2-5; D is perhaps TRBD1 (5 bases). CDR1 is DFQATT and CDR2 is SNEGSKA in the germline V gene (reference sequence). V lost 3 bases and J lost 0, with 8 bases in between. The CDR3 has 13 amino acids. The CDR3, as DNA: TGCAGTGCTAGTGCAGGGCACCAAGAGACCCAGTACTTC. Amino acids: CSASAGHQETQYF.

This clonotype was recorded many times. The CDR3 spells CASSPTASGFEPLHF. The CDR3 DNA follows: TGTGCCAGCAGTCCCACGGCGTCGGGGTTCGAACCCCTCCACTTT. The chain combines TRBV28 with TRBJ1-6; D ambiguous. The germline V and J ends were trimmed by 5 bases and 12 bases, with 20 bases remaining between them. The CDR3 length is 15 residues. Germline V gene data show CDR1 as MDHEN and CDR2 as SYDVKM. The entire variable domain, with the rest obtained from reference TRBV28 and TRBJ1-6, is as follows: DVKVTQSSRYLVKRTGEKVFLECVQDMDHENMFWYRQDPGLGLRLIYFSYDVKMKEKGDIPEGYSVSREKKERFSLILESASTNQTSMYLCASSPTASGFEPLHFGNGTRLTVT.

In its sample, this clonotype was seen once. Since a much larger clone is just one base distant, this may be a read error. The V and J genes are TRBV7-2 and TRBJ2-7; 8 bases fit TRBD2. The CDR3 is made up of 14 amino acids. Germline V gene data show CDR1 as SGHTA and CDR2 as FQGNSA. CDR3 protein: CAISLPGGWAEQYF. The CDR3 DNA sequence: TGTGCCATCAGCTTGCCGGGGGGGTGGGCGGAGCAGTACTTC. Complete variable domain (other parts from reference TRBV7-2 and TRBJ2-7): GAGVSQSPSNKVTEKGKDVELRCDPISGHTALYWYRQSLGQGLEFLIYFQGNSAPDKSGLPSDRFSAERTGGSVSTLTIQRTQQEDSAVYLCAISLPGGWAEQYFGPGTRLTVT.

In this sample, this clonotype turned up a few times. The chain is built from TRBV12-3 or TRBV12-4 and TRBJ2-1; D gene unclear. The CDR3 length is 15 residues. Trimming pared 4 bases from V and 3 bases from J, leaving 13 bases between. CDR3: CASSSSHGYYNEQFF. As DNA, the CDR3 is TGTGCCAGCAGTTCCTCCCACGGATACTACAATGAGCAGTTCTTC.

This clonotype was seen at least ten times. The chain couples TRBV7-2 to TRBJ2-1; 10 bases agree with TRBD2. CDR3 length equals 15 residues. Germline loops: CDR1 SGHTA, CDR2 FQGNSA. Trimming removed 3 bases from V and 4 bases from J; junction bases left unmatched: 3. CDR3 sequence reads: CASSFSGGFYNEQFF. The CDR3 DNA is TGTGCCAGCAGCTTTAGCGGGGGGTTTTACAATGAGCAGTTCTTC.

This clonotype was detected a few times. The genes are TRBV3-1 and TRBJ1-2; D remains unclear. Germline lookup yields CDR1 LGHDT and CDR2 YNNKEL (reference sequence). The germline V and J ends were trimmed by 0 bases and 5 bases, with 10 bases remaining between them. This CDR3 spans 14 amino acids. The CDR3: CASSQDAASYGYTF. The CDR3 nucleotides read TGTGCCAGCAGCCAAGATGCGGCATCTTATGGCTACACCTTC.

This clonotype was counted ten times or more. The V call is TRBV7-2, the J call TRBJ1-2; D not certain. Germline CDR1 is SGHTA and CDR2 is FQGNSA. The CDR3 contains 12 residues. The V end was cut by 1 base, the J end by 8 bases, with 8 bases between. The CDR3 is CASSLGGTGYTF. The CDR3 bases are TGTGCCAGCAGCTTAGGTGGCACCGGCTACACCTTC.

This clonotype was observed at least ten times. The chain employs TRBV7-2 and TRBJ1-1; D unclear. V lost 5 bases, J lost 1 base, and 14 bases lay in between. This CDR3 contains 15 residues. CDR1 SGHTA and CDR2 FQGNSA come from the germline V gene. CDR3 sequence (DNA): TGTGCCAGCAGCCGCTGGCCCACCCAGAACACTGAAGCTTTCTTT. This sequence encodes CASSRWPTQNTEAFF.

The V and J genes are TRBV4-2 and TRBJ2-7; D gene ambiguous. Germline V lookup: CDR1 LGHNA, CDR2 YNFKEQ. CDR3 length equals 13 residues. Trimming removed 0 bases from V and 6 bases from J, with 9 bases in between. CDR3: CASSQDPGVEQYF. The CDR3 DNA reads as TGTGCCAGCAGCCAAGACCCTGGGGTCGAGCAGTACTTC.